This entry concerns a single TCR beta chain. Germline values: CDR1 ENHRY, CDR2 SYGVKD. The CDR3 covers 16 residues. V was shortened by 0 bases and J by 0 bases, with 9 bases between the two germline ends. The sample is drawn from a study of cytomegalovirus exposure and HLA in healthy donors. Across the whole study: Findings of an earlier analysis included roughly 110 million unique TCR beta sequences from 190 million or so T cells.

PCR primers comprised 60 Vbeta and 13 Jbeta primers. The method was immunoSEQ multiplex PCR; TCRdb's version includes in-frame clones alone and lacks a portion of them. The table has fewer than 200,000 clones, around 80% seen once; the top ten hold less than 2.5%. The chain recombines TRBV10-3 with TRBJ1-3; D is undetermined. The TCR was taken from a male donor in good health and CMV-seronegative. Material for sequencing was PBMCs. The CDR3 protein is CAISESPGSSGNTIYF. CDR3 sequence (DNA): TGTGCCATCAGTGAGTCTCCGGGAAGCTCTGGAAACACCATATATTTT.